This T cell receptor beta chain was sequenced during a study of T-cell reconstitution after alpha-beta-depleted transplantation in children. Germline lookup yields CDR1 SGHRS and CDR2 YFSETQ. Trimming pared 0 bases from V and 0 bases from J, leaving 16 bases between. This CDR3 has 18 residues. In this sample, this clonotype turned up many times. During its preparation, the TCRbeta library received unique molecular identifiers. In TCRdb, the PCR reads were re-called with MiXCR into one record per CDR3 protein. This table holds over 150,000 distinct CDR3 sequences, approximately 6.8% found once. This sequence was found in a human donor who donated a stem cell graft to a child with Wiskott-Aldrich syndrome. The genes are TRBV5-1 and TRBJ2-1; D is perhaps TRBD1 or TRBD2 (6 bases each). Material: PBMCs from the stem cell graft donor, obtained from the stem cell graft. The CDR3 loop reads CASSLVATGASSYNEQFF. As DNA, the CDR3 is TGCGCCAGCAGCTTGGTGGCAACGGGGGCGAGCTCCTACAATGAGCAGTTCTTC.